These 20 T cell receptor beta chains came from one sample sequenced in a study of neurological immune-mediated disorders. TCRdb processed the 5' RACE reads anew with MiXCR; each CDR3 protein has one entry. The sample holds 39,000 or so distinct CDR3 sequences, around 5% seen once. Sample: CD4+ T cells from blood. The source of these receptors is a man between 18 and 35 years old in good health.

This clonotype was detected many times. The chain couples TRBV5-4 to TRBJ2-5, with 8 bases identical to TRBD2. From germline, CDR1 is SGHNT and CDR2 YYREEE (reference sequence). The CDR3 length is 16 residues. V gave up 3 bases and J gave up 1 base; unmatched junction bases: 8. The CDR3 reads CASSSGGAGGQETQYF. The CDR3 DNA follows: TGTGCCAGCAGCTCGGGTGGTGCGGGGGGCCAAGAGACCCAGTACTTC.

In this sample, this clonotype turned up many times. The V and J genes are TRBV29-1 and TRBJ2-3, with 13 positions matching TRBD2. V dropped 3 bases and J dropped 9; count of bases not matched to a gene: 6. The CDR3 has 14 amino acids. Germline lookup yields CDR1 SQVTM and CDR2 ANQGSEA. The CDR3 region is CSVDRTSGGDTQYF. CDR3 coding DNA: TGCAGCGTTGACCGGACTAGCGGGGGCGACACGCAGTATTTT.

This clonotype was counted at least ten times. This chain joins TRBV30 and TRBJ1-1, with D maybe TRBD1 (5 bases). The length of the CDR3 is 14 residues. The germline V gene has CDR1 GTSNPN and CDR2 SVGIG (reference sequence). V shed 1 base and J shed 5 bases, with 14 bases lying between them. The CDR3 nucleotides are TGTGCCTGGAGTGAGGGAGCAGGGAGGACTGAAGCTTTCTTT. Protein sequence: CAWSEGAGRTEAFF.

This clonotype was counted ten times or more. The DNA of the CDR3 is TGCAGTGCTAGAGACCGACAGAATCAGCCCCAGCATTTT. This sequence encodes CSARDRQNQPQHF. This chain joins TRBV20-1 and TRBJ1-5; TRBD1 is a possible D gene (5 bases). There are 13 residues in the CDR3. Trimming stripped 0 bases from V and 4 bases from J, with 7 bases between. Germline V gives CDR1 DFQATT, CDR2 SNEGSKA (reference sequence).

This clonotype has a count of ten or more. The rearrangement links TRBV12-3 or TRBV12-4 to TRBJ2-5; D not resolved. Trimming left V 7 bases short and J 6 bases short, with 12 bases between. This CDR3 is 12 amino acids long. CDR3 loop: CASNQERQTQYF. CDR3 in DNA: TGTGCCAGCAATCAGGAGCGTCAGACCCAGTACTTC.

This clonotype was counted many times. The chain employs TRBV5-1 and TRBJ2-7; D unresolved. CDR3 length equals 14 residues. With 0 bases removed from V and 3 bases from J, the gap between germline ends came to 10 bases. Germline CDR1 SGHRS, CDR2 YFSETQ. CDR3 amino acids: CASSLVGSLYEQYF. CDR3 nucleotides: TGCGCCAGCAGCTTGGTCGGCAGCCTCTACGAGCAGTACTTC.

This clonotype was seen ten or more times. This sequence joins TRBV20-1 and TRBJ2-3; 10 positions agree with TRBD2. V lost 0 bases and J lost 5; bases outside the gene matches: 5. Germline loops: CDR1 DFQATT, CDR2 SNEGSKA (reference sequence). This CDR3 has 15 amino acids. The CDR3 DNA follows: TGCAGTGCTAGAGATCGTCCTAGCGGGGGAGATACGCAGTATTTT. Translating it yields CSARDRPSGGDTQYF.

This clonotype showed up just a few times. Relative to the germline gene, one junction end is altered; a read error may explain this. The V gene is TRBV7-3, the J gene TRBJ2-1; D unclear. The germline gives CDR1 SGHTA, CDR2 FQGTGA. CDR3 size: 15 residues. CDR3 amino acids: CASSSPMSSHNEQFF. CDR3 bases: TGTGCCAGCAGTAGCCCGATGAGCTCCCACAATGAGCAGTTCTTC.

This clonotype was recorded many times. The chain has TRBV5-5 and TRBJ1-6; D is perhaps TRBD1 (6 bases). Per germline, CDR1 SGHKS and CDR2 YYEKEE (reference sequence). The CDR3 loop spans 16 amino acids. The V gene lost 1 base and the J gene lost 6 bases, with 14 bases spanning the gap. The chain's CDR3 is CASSLSPDRTNSPLHF. CDR3 nucleotide sequence: TGTGCCAGCAGCTTGTCCCCAGACAGGACTAATTCACCCCTCCACTTT.

The table lists this clonotype with many counts. The rearrangement links TRBV7-2 to TRBJ1-1; D perhaps matches TRBD1 (5 bases). The CDR3 covers 15 residues. Trimming left V 1 base short and J 0 bases short, with 9 bases between. Germline lookup yields CDR1 SGHTA and CDR2 FQGNSA. The DNA for the CDR3 is TGTGCCAGCAGCTTAGACCCAGGGATGAACACTGAAGCTTTCTTT. Translating it yields CASSLDPGMNTEAFF.

The table lists this clonotype with many counts. V usage is TRBV5-5 and J usage is TRBJ2-5, with D possibly matching TRBD1 (6 bases). This CDR3 contains 17 residues. CDR1 and CDR2 from the germline V gene are SGHKS and YYEKEE (reference sequence). The germline V and J ends were trimmed by 0 bases and 1 base, with 16 bases remaining between them. The CDR3 reads CASSLAPSGQTQETQYF. CDR3 nucleotides: TGTGCCAGCAGCTTGGCACCTTCAGGACAGACCCAAGAGACCCAGTACTTC.

This clonotype was counted at least ten times. Here the CDR3 DNA reads TGTGCCAGCAGCTTAATAGCGGGGGGACAGGAGACCCAGTACTTC. It encodes CASSLIAGGQETQYF. The V call is TRBV7-3, the J call TRBJ2-5; 10 bases align to TRBD2. The CDR3 extends over 15 amino acids. V shed 1 base, J shed 5 bases, and the junction held 4 bases outside the gene matches. Germline CDR1 reads SGHTA; CDR2 reads FQGTGA.

At least ten counts were recorded for this clonotype. V gene TRBV29-1 combines with J gene TRBJ2-1; 8 bases agree with TRBD2. CDR1 is SQVTM and CDR2 is ANQGSEA in the germline V gene. Trimming at V came to 6 bases and at J to 7 bases, leaving 20 bases not matched to a gene. The CDR3 spans 17 residues. Here the CDR3 DNA reads TGCAGCGTGGCCCGGGCGGGGGGCCCATCCCGAAGTAATGAGCAGTTCTTC. Its protein is CSVARAGGPSRSNEQFF.

This clonotype showed up many times. The chain uses TRBV5-1 and TRBJ1-1; 9 bases fit TRBD1. Trimming took 4 bases from V and 5 from J; bases not matched to a gene: 9. The germline V gene encodes CDR1 SGHRS and CDR2 YFSETQ. The CDR3 loop spans 15 amino acids. This chain's CDR3 is CASSPDRGGGTEAFF. CDR3 DNA: TGCGCCAGCAGCCCGGACAGGGGAGGAGGTACTGAAGCTTTCTTT.

This clonotype counts as medium-sized (0.01 to 0.1%). The chain couples TRBV29-1 to TRBJ1-5; D is unclear. Germline CDR1 SQVTM, CDR2 ANQGSEA. V lost 4 bases and J lost 1, with 11 bases in between. CDR3 length equals 14 residues. The CDR3 bases are TGCAGCGTTGCCCCAGGAGGCAGCAATCAGCCCCAGCATTTT. Translation gives CSVAPGGSNQPQHF.

This clonotype was seen many times. The chain carries TRBV7-9 and TRBJ2-5; D might be TRBD1 (6 bases). V was clipped by 5 bases and J by 5 bases, with 12 bases between them. The germline V gene has CDR1 SEHNR and CDR2 FQNEAQ (reference sequence). This CDR3 has 13 residues. The CDR3 sequence: CASSKQGLETQYF. The DNA of the CDR3 is TGTGCCAGCAGCAAACAGGGATTGGAGACCCAGTACTTC.

Ten or more counts support this clonotype. The genes are TRBV6-5 and TRBJ2-7, with 10 bases that match TRBD2. CDR1 is MNHEY, CDR2 SVGAGI, per germline. With V trimmed by 0 bases and J by 3 bases, 2 bases remained unmatched. The CDR3 loop spans 15 amino acids. The DNA for the CDR3 is TGTGCCAGCAGTTACTCGTCTAGCGGGGGCTACGAGCAGTACTTC. Its protein is CASSYSSSGGYEQYF.

This clonotype was picked up many times. The chain uses TRBV27 and TRBJ2-6; D call uncertain. This CDR3 comprises 13 residues. The ends were cut back, 9 bases at V and 4 bases at J, with 10 bases in the middle. Germline V gives CDR1 MNHEY, CDR2 SMNVEV (reference sequence). Here the CDR3 DNA reads TGTGCCAGTCGAGGCGCCGGGGCCAACGTCCTGACTTTC. As protein: CASRGAGANVLTF.

This clonotype was recorded many times. CDR3 sequence (DNA): TGCGCCAGCAGCTTAGTAGGGGGACAACTCAACTATGGCTACACCTTC. Residues: CASSLVGGQLNYGYTF. The chain couples TRBV5-1 to TRBJ1-2, with D possibly matching TRBD1 (6 bases). CDR1 and CDR2 (germline): SGHRS, YFSETQ. The CDR3 has 16 residues. Trimming stripped 2 bases from V and 2 bases from J, with 16 bases between. Full variable domain (outside the CDR3, taken from reference TRBV5-1 and TRBJ1-2): KAGVTQTPRYLIKTRGQQVTLSCSPISGHRSVSWYQQTPGQGLQFLFEYFSETQRNKGNFPGRFSGRQFSNSRSEMNVSTLELGDSALYLCASSLVGGQLNYGYTFGSGTRLTVV.

This clonotype was observed many times. This chain joins TRBV7-2 and TRBJ1-5; weak D call: TRBD1 (5 bases). V was clipped by 1 base and J by 6 bases, with 7 bases between them. Germline lookup yields CDR1 SGHTA and CDR2 FQGNSA. There are 13 residues in the CDR3. CDR3 amino acids: CASSLGGAQPQHF. DNA of the CDR3: TGTGCCAGCAGCTTAGGAGGGGCTCAGCCCCAGCATTTT.